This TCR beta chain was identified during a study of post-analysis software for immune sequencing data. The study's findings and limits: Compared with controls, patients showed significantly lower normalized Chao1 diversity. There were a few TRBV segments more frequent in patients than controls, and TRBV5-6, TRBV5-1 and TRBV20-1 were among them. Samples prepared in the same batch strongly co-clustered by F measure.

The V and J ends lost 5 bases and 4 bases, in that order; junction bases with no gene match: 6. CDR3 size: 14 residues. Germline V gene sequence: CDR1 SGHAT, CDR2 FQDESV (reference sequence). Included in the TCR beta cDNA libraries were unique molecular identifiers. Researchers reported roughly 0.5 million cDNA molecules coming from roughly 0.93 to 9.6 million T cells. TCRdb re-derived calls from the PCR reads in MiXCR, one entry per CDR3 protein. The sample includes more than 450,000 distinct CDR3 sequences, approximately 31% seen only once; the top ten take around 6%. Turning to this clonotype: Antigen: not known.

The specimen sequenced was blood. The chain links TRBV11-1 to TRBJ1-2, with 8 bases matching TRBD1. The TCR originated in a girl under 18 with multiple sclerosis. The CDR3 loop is CASSEHDRGYGYTF. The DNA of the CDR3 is TGTGCCAGCAGCGAACATGACAGGGGCTATGGCTACACCTTC.